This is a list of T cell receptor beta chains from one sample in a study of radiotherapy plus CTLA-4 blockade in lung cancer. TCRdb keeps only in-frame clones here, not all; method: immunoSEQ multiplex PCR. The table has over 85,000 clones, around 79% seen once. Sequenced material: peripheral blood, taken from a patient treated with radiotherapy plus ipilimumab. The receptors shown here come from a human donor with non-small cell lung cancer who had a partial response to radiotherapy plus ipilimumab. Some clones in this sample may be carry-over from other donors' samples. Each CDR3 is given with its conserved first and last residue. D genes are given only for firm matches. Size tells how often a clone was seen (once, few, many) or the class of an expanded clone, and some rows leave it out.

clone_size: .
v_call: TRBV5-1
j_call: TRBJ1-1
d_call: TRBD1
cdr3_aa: CASSFRGQPNTEAFF
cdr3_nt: TGCGCCAGCAGCTTCCGGGGACAGCCGAACACTGAAGCTTTCTTT

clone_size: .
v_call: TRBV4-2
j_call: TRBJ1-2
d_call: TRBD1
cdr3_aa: CASSQAPRTGGADIPYGYTF
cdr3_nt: TGTGCCAGCAGCCAAGCCCCAAGGACAGGGGGCGCCGACATACCCTATGGCTACACCTTC

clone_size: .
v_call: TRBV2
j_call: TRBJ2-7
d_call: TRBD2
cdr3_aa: CATSSGGLSYEQYF
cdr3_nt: TGTGCCACCTCTAGCGGGGGCCTCTCCTACGAGCAGTACTTC

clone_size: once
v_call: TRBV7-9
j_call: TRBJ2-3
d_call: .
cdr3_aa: CASSSQGHTQYF
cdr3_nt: TGTGCCAGCAGCTCGCAGGGTCATACGCAGTATTTT

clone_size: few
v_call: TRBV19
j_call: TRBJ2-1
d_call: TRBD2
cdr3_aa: CASSREVLSNEQFF
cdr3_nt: TGTGCCAGTAGCCGGGAGGTACTCAGCAATGAGCAGTTCTTC

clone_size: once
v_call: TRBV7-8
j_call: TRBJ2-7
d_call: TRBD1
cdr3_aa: CASSLGGQGYYEQYF
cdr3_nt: TGTGCCAGCAGCTTAGGGGGACAGGGGTACTACGAGCAGTACTTC

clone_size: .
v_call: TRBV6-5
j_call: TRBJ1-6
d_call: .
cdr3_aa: CASRDSIDSPLHF
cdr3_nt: TGTGCCAGCAGGGACAGTATCGATTCACCCCTCCACTTT

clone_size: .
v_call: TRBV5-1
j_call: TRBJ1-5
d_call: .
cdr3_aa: CASSLAGDRNQPQHF
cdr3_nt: TGCGCCAGCAGCTTGGCAGGTGATCGCAATCAGCCCCAGCATTTT

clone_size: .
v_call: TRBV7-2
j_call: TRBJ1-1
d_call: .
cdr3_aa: CASSEQITEAFF
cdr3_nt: TGTGCCAGCAGCGAACAGATTACTGAAGCTTTCTTT

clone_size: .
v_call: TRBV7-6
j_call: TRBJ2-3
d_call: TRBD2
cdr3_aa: CASSKAGGPVDTQYF
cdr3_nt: TGTGCCAGCAGCAAAGCGGGGGGGCCCGTAGATACGCAGTATTTT

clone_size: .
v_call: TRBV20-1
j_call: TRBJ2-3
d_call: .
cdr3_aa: CSARLVDTQYF
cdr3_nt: TGCAGTGCCCGACTAGTAGATACGCAGTATTTT

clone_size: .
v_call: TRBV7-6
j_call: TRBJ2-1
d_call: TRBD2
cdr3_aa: CASSLAPIAGSYNEQFF
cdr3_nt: TGTGCCAGCAGCTTAGCTCCGATAGCGGGATCCTACAATGAGCAGTTCTTC

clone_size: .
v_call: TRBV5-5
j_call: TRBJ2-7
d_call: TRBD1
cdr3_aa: CASSKPTGSAEQYF
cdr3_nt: TGTGCCAGCAGCAAACCGACAGGGTCTGCCGAGCAGTACTTC

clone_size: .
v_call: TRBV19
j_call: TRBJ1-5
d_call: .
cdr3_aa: CASRQGQYSNQPQHF
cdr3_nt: TGTGCCAGTAGACAGGGCCAATATAGCAATCAGCCCCAGCATTTT

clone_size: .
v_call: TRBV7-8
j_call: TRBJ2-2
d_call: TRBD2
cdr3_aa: CASSPTSVGELFF
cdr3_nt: TGTGCCAGCAGCCCGACTAGCGTCGGGGAGCTGTTTTTT

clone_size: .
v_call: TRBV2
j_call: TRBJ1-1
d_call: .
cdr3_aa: CASRNRVGGTEAFF
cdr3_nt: TGTGCCAGCAGGAACAGGGTTGGGGGCACTGAAGCTTTCTTT

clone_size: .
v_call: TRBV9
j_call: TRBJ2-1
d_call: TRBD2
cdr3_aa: CASSILAGSNEQFF
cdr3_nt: TGTGCCAGCAGCATCCTAGCGGGATCGAATGAGCAGTTCTTC

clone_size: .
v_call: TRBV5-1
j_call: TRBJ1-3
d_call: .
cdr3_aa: CASSPRGSGNTIYF
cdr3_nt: TGCGCCAGCAGCCCTCGAGGGTCTGGAAACACCATATATTTT

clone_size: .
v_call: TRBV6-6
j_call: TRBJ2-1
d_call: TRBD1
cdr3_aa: CASSTPTGPLEQFF
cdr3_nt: TGTGCCAGCAGTACACCGACAGGGCCTCTTGAGCAGTTCTTC

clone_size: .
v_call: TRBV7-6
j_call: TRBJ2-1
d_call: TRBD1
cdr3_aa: CASSNRGNEQFF
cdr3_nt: TGTGCCAGCAGCAACAGGGGCAATGAGCAGTTCTTC

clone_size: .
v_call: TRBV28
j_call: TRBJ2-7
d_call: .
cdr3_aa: CASKRGGGTYEQYF
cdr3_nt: TGTGCCAGCAAGAGGGGCGGGGGCACCTACGAGCAGTACTTC

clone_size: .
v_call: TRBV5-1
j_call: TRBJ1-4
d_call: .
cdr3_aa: CASSSTGLTNEKLFF
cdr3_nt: TGCGCCAGCAGCTCCACGGGACTGACTAATGAAAAACTGTTTTTT

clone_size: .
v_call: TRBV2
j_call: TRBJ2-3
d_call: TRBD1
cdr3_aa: CASSGQGTDTQYF
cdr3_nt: TGTGCCAGCTCGGGACAGGGGACAGATACGCAGTATTTT

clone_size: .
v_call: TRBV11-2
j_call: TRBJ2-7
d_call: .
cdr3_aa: CASSLGRTPLYEQYF
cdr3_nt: TGTGCCAGCAGCTTAGGGCGGACACCCCTATACGAGCAGTACTTC

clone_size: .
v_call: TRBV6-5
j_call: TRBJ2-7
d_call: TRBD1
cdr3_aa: CASSYDRAYEQYF
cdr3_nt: TGTGCCAGCAGTTACGACAGGGCCTACGAGCAGTACTTC

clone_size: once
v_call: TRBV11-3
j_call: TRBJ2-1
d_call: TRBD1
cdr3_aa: CASSSHEGQYNEQFF
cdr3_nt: TGTGCCAGCAGCTCTCATGAGGGACAGTACAATGAGCAGTTCTTC

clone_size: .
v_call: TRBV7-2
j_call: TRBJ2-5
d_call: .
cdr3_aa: CASSFSGVVQETQYF
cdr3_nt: TGTGCCAGCAGCTTTAGCGGTGTGGTCCAAGAGACCCAGTACTTC

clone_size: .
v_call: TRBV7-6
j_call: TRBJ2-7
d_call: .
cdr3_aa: CASSHLDSAYEQYF
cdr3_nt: TGTGCCAGCAGCCACCTCGACTCAGCCTACGAGCAGTACTTC

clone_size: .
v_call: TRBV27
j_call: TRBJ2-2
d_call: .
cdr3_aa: CASRRSRGAGGELFF
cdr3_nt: TGTGCCAGCAGACGTTCCCGGGGGGCCGGCGGGGAGCTGTTTTTT

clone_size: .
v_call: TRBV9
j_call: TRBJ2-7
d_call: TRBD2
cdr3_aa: CASSPRTSNLEQYF
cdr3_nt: TGTGCCAGCAGCCCCCGGACTAGTAACCTCGAGCAGTACTTC

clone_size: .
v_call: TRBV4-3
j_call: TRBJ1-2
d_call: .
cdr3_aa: CASSPQLRSQNYGYTF
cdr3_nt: TGCGCCAGCAGCCCCCAATTGCGGTCCCAAAACTATGGCTACACCTTC

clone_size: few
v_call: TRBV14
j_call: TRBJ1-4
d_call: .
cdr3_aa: CASSQAYPGKLFF
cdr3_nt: TGTGCCAGCAGCCAAGCTTATCCCGGAAAACTGTTTTTT

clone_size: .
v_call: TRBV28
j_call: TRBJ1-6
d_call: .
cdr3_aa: CASSLVGARNSPLHF
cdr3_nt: TGTGCCAGCAGTTTAGTGGGGGCCAGGAATTCACCCCTCCACTTT

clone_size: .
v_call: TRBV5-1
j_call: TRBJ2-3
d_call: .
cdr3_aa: CASSPPAGDNTQYF
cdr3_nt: TGCGCCAGCAGCCCCCCAGCGGGCGACAATACGCAGTATTTT

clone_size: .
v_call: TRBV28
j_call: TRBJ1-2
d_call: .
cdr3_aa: CASSGGAGLNYGYTF
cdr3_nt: TGTGCCAGCTCGGGGGGCGCGGGCCTTAACTATGGCTACACCTTC

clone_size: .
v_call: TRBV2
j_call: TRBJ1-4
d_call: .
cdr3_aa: CATKGGYNEKLFF
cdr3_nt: TGTGCCACCAAAGGAGGGTATAATGAAAAACTGTTTTTT